These 3 T cell receptor beta chains originate from one sample sequenced in a study of T cells after yellow fever vaccination. TCRdb re-analysed the 5' RACE reads in MiXCR, keeping a single row per CDR3 protein. This sample carries around 600,000 distinct CDR3 sequences, 9% to 15% of them seen once, and the ten largest clones take around 14%. The sample here was PBMCs, taken on the day of the yellow fever booster vaccination. These receptors came from a man under 40 who received the YFV17D yellow fever vaccine.

CDR3 region: CASSFGRTGEQYF. In DNA form, the CDR3 reads TGTGCCAGCAGCTTTGGCAGAACGGGTGAGCAGTACTTC. The rearrangement uses TRBV11-2 and TRBJ2-7; D remains unclear. The germline V gene encodes CDR1 SGHAT and CDR2 FQNNGV. V lost 3 bases to trimming and J lost 7 bases, with 13 bases between them. The length of the CDR3 is 13 residues.

This rearrangement joins TRBV6-1 to TRBJ2-7; TRBD1 aligns across 8 bases. V dropped 4 bases and J dropped 3; count of bases not matched to a gene: 5. This CDR3 has 14 amino acids. From germline, CDR1 is MNHNS and CDR2 SASEGT. As DNA, the CDR3 is TGTGCCAGCAGTGCCAGGGGGCGTCTCTACGAGCAGTACTTC. This encodes CASSARGRLYEQYF.

This clonotype was seen repeatedly, ten times or more. One junction end does not reproduce the germline sequence, and a read error may be involved. V and J are TRBV7-2 and TRBJ2-7, with TRBD2 matching over 8 bases. Germline V gene sequence: CDR1 SGHTA, CDR2 FQGNSA. CDR3 length: 14 amino acids. In DNA, the CDR3 is TGTGCCAGCAGTTTAGCCGGGACTAGCTACGAGCAGTACTTC. It translates to CASSLAGTSYEQYF.